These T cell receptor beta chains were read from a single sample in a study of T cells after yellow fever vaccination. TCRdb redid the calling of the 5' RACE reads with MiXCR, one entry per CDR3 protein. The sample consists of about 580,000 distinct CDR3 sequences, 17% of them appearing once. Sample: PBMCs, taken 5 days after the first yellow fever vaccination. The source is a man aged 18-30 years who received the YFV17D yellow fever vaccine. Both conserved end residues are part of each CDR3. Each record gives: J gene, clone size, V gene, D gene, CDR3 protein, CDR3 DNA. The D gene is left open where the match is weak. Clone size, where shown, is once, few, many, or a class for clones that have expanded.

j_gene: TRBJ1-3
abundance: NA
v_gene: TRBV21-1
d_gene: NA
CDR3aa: CARGGETGNTIYF
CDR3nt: TGTGCCAGAGGGGGGGAGACTGGAAACACCATATATTTT

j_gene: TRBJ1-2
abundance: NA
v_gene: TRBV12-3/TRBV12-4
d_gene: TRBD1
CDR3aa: CASSFRGIYGYTF
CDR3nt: TGTGCCAGCAGTTTCAGGGGGATCTATGGCTACACCTTC

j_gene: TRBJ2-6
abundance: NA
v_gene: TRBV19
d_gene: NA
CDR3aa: CASSIRGSNVLTF
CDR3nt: TGTGCCAGTAGTATACGGGGATCCAACGTCCTGACTTTC

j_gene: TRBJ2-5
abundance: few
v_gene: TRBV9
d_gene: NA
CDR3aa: CASSPTGPETQYF
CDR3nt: TGTGCCAGCAGCCCGACGGGGCCGGAGACCCAGTACTTC

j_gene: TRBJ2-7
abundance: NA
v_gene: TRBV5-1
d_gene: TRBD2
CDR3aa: CASSPPGLAGGNYEQYF
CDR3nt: TGCGCCAGCAGTCCGCCGGGACTAGCGGGGGGCAACTACGAGCAGTACTTC

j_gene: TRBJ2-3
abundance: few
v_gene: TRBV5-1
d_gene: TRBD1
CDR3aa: CASSLSHTGGATDTQYF
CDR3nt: TGCGCCAGCAGCCTCTCCCATACAGGGGGAGCCACAGATACGCAGTATTTT

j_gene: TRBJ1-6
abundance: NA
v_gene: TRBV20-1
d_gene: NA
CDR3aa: CSAIGGPNSPLHF
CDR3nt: TGCAGTGCTATCGGGGGGCCTAATTCACCCCTCCACTTT

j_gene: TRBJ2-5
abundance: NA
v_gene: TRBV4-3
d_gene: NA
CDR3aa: CASSSRVGAQETQYF
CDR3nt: TGCGCCAGCAGTTCCAGGGTGGGGGCTCAAGAGACCCAGTACTTC

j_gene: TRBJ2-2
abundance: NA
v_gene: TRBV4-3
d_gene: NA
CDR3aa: CASSQARPLNTGELFF
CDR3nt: TGCGCCAGCAGCCAAGCTCGACCTTTGAACACCGGGGAGCTGTTTTTT

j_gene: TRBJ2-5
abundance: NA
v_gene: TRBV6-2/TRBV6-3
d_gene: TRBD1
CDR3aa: CASRPTPGTADQTQYF
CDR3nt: TGTGCCAGCAGGCCCACCCCCGGGACAGCCGACCAGACCCAGTACTTC

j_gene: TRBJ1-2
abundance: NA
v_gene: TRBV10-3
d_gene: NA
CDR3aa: CAISDTYYGYTF
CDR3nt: TGTGCCATCAGTGACACATACTATGGCTACACCTTC